The entry that follows covers one T cell receptor beta chain sequence. The antigen remains unidentified. Sequencing was performed with immunoSEQ multiplex PCR; in TCRdb, only in-frame clones are kept and a portion is missing. This table holds about 26,000 clones, 65% to 85% found once. The sample is drawn from a study of a mutant IDH1 vaccine in newly diagnosed glioma. About the study: Treated patients were roughly 60% male, about 38% female, mean age approximately 42 years. Patients' prior therapy spanned radiotherapy, temozolomide, or both; most underwent both.

The CDR3 is 14 residues long. With 4 bases clipped from V and 5 bases from J, the junction kept 4 bases outside the gene matches. The germline CDR1 and CDR2 sequences are MNHNS and SASEGT. Time point here: week 5, during vaccination. It was 300 ug of mutant IDH1 20-mer peptide that made up each vaccine dose, given with topical imiquimod. Donor tumors were new WHO grade 3 or 4 IDH1-mutant, ATRX-lost astrocytomas. The TCR comes from a middle-aged man with glioma. Some clones in this sample may be carry-over from other donors' samples. The rearrangement uses TRBV6-1 and TRBJ2-5; 10 bases map to TRBD1. The sample was PBMCs, taken from a glioma patient whose treatment included an IDH1 peptide vaccine. The CDR3 here is CASSGTGGGETQYF. The CDR3 nucleotides are TGTGCCAGCAGTGGGACAGGGGGTGGGGAGACCCAGTACTTC.